This TCR beta chain was sequenced during a study of T cell repertoires in cytomegalovirus infection. For the study at large: Recently identified HLA-C-restricted CMV epitopes were used, and well-studied HLA-B-restricted CMV epitopes were used as well.

Germline CDR1 reads LNHNV; CDR2 reads YYDKDF (reference sequence). There are 16 residues in the CDR3. V lost 0 bases, J lost 8 bases, and 19 bases lay in between. Worth noting for this clonotype: Antigen: not known.

TCRdb fed the reads into MiXCR, producing one record per CDR3 protein. The sample holds hundreds of thousands of distinct CDR3 sequences; around 30% are singletons and the top ten take 15% to 20%. The sample in question was cultured PBMCs, obtained from culture after CMV antigen stimulation. The sequence was obtained from a human donor in good health (CMV status not recorded). Some clones in this sample may be carry-over from other donors' samples. The chain recombines TRBV15 with TRBJ1-2; D uncertain. This chain's CDR3 is CATSRERWVGQEGYTF. In DNA, the CDR3 is TGTGCCACCAGCAGAGAACGGTGGGTCGGCCAAGAGGGCTACACCTTC.